The rows below give T cell receptor beta chains drawn from one sample of a study of a mutant IDH1 vaccine in newly diagnosed glioma. The table came from immunoSEQ multiplex PCR; TCRdb's copy has only in-frame clones and leaves some out. The sample has roughly 46,000 clones, about 88% seen once; the top ten hold roughly 4.5%. These receptors' targets are unknown. The specimen comprised PBMCs, sampled from a glioma patient whose treatment included an IDH1 peptide vaccine. Every receptor here comes from a woman aged 25 to 39 with glioma. Some clones in this sample may be carry-over from other donors' samples. The CDR3 runs from the conserved cysteine through the conserved F or W. D genes are given only for firm matches. The size of a clone is reported for some rows only, either as once, few or many, or as a class for expanded clones.

V: TRBV6-6
size: -
J: TRBJ2-7
D: -
DNA: TGTGCCAGCAGTCCCTCCTACGAGCAGTACTTC
CDR3: CASSPSYEQYF

V: TRBV5-4
size: -
J: TRBJ2-3
D: -
DNA: TGTGCCAGCAGCCTTAAGTTCACAGATACGCAGTATTTT
CDR3: CASSLKFTDTQYF

V: TRBV7-9
size: -
J: TRBJ2-4
D: -
DNA: TGTGCCAGCAGCGCCTGGGGGGCCAAAAACATTCAGTACTTC
CDR3: CASSAWGAKNIQYF

V: TRBV18
size: -
J: TRBJ1-2
D: -
DNA: TGTGCCAGCTCACCGGTCACAGTGGATGGCTACACCTTC
CDR3: CASSPVTVDGYTF

V: TRBV30
size: -
J: TRBJ2-7
D: TRBD2
DNA: TGTGCCTGGAGTGTAAGCGGGGGCTACGAGCAGTACTTC
CDR3: CAWSVSGGYEQYF

V: TRBV30
size: -
J: TRBJ2-3
D: TRBD2
DNA: TGTGCACAAAGACTAGCGGGAGGCCCAGATACGCAGTATTTT
CDR3: CAQRLAGGPDTQYF

V: TRBV6-5
size: few
J: TRBJ2-7
D: TRBD1
DNA: TGTGCCAGCAGTTACTCGACAGGGACAGGGAGGAACGAGCAGTACTTC
CDR3: CASSYSTGTGRNEQYF

V: TRBV28
size: once
J: TRBJ2-7
D: -
DNA: TGTGCCACCGTTGACAGCTTCTACGAGCAGTACTTC
CDR3: CATVDSFYEQYF

V: TRBV21-1
size: -
J: TRBJ1-1
D: -
DNA: TGTGCCAGCAGCAAAGTGGACAGGTCCGAAACGCGACTGGACACTGAAGCTTTCTTT
CDR3: CASSKVDRSETRLDTEAFF

V: TRBV10-1
size: -
J: TRBJ1-1
D: -
DNA: TGCGCCAGCACCCGGGACGGGAACACTGAAGCTTTCTTT
CDR3: CASTRDGNTEAFF

V: TRBV15
size: once
J: TRBJ2-2
D: -
DNA: TGTGCCACCAGCAGAGTGGGGACGGGATTCACCGGGGAGCTGTTTTTT
CDR3: CATSRVGTGFTGELFF

V: TRBV2
size: -
J: TRBJ1-5
D: TRBD1
DNA: TGTGCCAGCCGGGGACAGGTCAATCAGCCCCAGCATTTT
CDR3: CASRGQVNQPQHF

V: TRBV9
size: -
J: TRBJ2-1
D: -
DNA: TGTGGAGGGCGCGATGAGCAGTTCTTC
CDR3: CGGRDEQFF

V: TRBV13
size: -
J: TRBJ1-2
D: -
DNA: TGTGCCAGCAGCTTAAATAGCTATGGCTACACCTTC
CDR3: CASSLNSYGYTF

V: TRBV19
size: -
J: TRBJ2-5
D: -
DNA: TGTGCCAGTAGAGGACAGAAACAAGAGACCCAGTACTTC
CDR3: CASRGQKQETQYF

V: TRBV7-9
size: once
J: TRBJ2-2
D: -
DNA: TGTGCCAGCAGCAAGATAAACGCGAACACCGGGGAGCTGTTTTTT
CDR3: CASSKINANTGELFF

V: TRBV11-2
size: -
J: TRBJ2-7
D: -
DNA: TGTGCCAGCAGCCGAGCTAGTGGATACTACGAGCAGTACTTC
CDR3: CASSRASGYYEQYF

V: TRBV5-1
size: -
J: TRBJ2-7
D: -
DNA: TGCGCCAGCAGCTTGAGGGACGTATCCTACGAGCAGTACTTC
CDR3: CASSLRDVSYEQYF

V: TRBV5-1
size: once
J: TRBJ2-1
D: -
DNA: TGCGCCAGCAGCTTGCGCGTCGGGGGCAATGAGCAGTTCTTC
CDR3: CASSLRVGGNEQFF

V: TRBV18
size: -
J: TRBJ2-7
D: -
DNA: TGTGCCAGCTCACAGGAGGCCGTAGCCTACGAGCAGTACTTC
CDR3: CASSQEAVAYEQYF

V: TRBV6-1
size: -
J: TRBJ1-4
D: -
DNA: TGTGCCAGCAGTGAACAGACAGCGCGTAATGAAAAACTGTTTTTT
CDR3: CASSEQTARNEKLFF

V: TRBV6-6
size: few
J: TRBJ1-5
D: TRBD1
DNA: TGTGCCAGCAGTGAGGACAGGCCTGATCAGCCCCAGCATTTT
CDR3: CASSEDRPDQPQHF

V: TRBV5-4
size: -
J: TRBJ1-1
D: -
DNA: TGTGCCAGCAGCCGGGGACGGCTGAACACTGAAGCTTTCTTT
CDR3: CASSRGRLNTEAFF